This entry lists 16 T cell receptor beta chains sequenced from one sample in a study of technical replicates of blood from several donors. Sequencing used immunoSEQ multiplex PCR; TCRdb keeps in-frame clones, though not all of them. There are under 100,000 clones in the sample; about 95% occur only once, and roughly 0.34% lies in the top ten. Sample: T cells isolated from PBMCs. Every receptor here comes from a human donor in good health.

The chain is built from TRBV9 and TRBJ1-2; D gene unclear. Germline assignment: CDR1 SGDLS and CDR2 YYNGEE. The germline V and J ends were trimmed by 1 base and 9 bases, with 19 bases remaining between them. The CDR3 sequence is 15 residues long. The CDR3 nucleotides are TGTGCCAGCAGCGTACACCGGGAAGAGGTTCTGAGCTACACCTTC. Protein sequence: CASSVHREEVLSYTF. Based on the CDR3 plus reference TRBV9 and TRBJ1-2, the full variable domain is DSGVTQTPKHLITATGQRVTLRCSPRSGDLSVYWYQQSLDQGLQFLIQYYNGEERAKGNILERFSAQQFPDLHSELNLSSLELGDSALYFCASSVHREEVLSYTFGSGTRLTVV.

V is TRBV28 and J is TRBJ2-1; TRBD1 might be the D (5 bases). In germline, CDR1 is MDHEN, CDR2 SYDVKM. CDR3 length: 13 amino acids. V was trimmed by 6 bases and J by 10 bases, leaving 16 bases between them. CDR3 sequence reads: CASRIPQGREQFF. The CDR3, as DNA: TGTGCCAGCAGGATCCCCCAGGGCAGGGAGCAGTTCTTC.

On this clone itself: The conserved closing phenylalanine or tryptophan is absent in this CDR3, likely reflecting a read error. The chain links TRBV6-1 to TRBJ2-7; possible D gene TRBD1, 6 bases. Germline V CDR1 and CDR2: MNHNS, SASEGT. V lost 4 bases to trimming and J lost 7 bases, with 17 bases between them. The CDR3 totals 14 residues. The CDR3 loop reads CASSGDRIFWEQYL. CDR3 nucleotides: TGTGCCAGCAGTGGAGACAGGATTTTTTGGGAGCAGTACCTC.

Written as DNA, the CDR3 is TGTGCCAGCAGCCTCCTTCGACAGCCCGGGGAGCTGTTTTTT. Its translation is CASSLLRQPGELFF. The chain is built from TRBV27 and TRBJ2-2; perhaps TRBD1 as D (5 bases). Trimming took off 6 bases at V and 6 bases at J, with 14 bases between the two ends. The CDR3 runs to 14 residues. Germline loops: CDR1 MNHEY, CDR2 SMNVEV (reference sequence).

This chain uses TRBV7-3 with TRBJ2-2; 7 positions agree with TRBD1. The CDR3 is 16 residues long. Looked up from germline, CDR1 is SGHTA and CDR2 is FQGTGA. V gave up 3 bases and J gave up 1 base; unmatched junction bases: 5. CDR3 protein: CASSFYGTVNTGELFF. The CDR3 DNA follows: TGTGCCAGCAGCTTTTATGGGACAGTGAACACCGGGGAGCTGTTTTTT.

In DNA, the CDR3 is TGTGCCAGCAGCGTAGCCGGAACAGGGGGGAGCTCTGGAAACACCATATATTTT. It codes for CASSVAGTGGSSGNTIYF. This rearrangement joins TRBV9 to TRBJ1-3; 8 bases match TRBD1. The CDR3 has 18 amino acids. V shed 0 bases and J 0 bases; nucleotides not matched to a gene: 8. The V gene's germline CDR1 is SGDLS and CDR2 YYNGEE.

Written as DNA, the CDR3 is TGTGCCAGCACCGATAAGGGACTAGCTTTCTACGAGCAGTACTTC. Amino acids: CASTDKGLAFYEQYF. The chain has TRBV28 and TRBJ2-7; 9 bases are shared with TRBD2. Germline V CDR1 and CDR2: MDHEN, SYDVKM. Trimming cost V 7 bases and J 3 bases; bases outside gene matches: 10. The CDR3 contains 15 residues.

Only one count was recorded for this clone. CDR3 protein: CASSYAGRPTDTQYF. The CDR3 coding sequence is TGTGCCAGCAGTTACGCGGGACGGCCGACAGATACGCAGTATTTT. This chain joins TRBV6-5 and TRBJ2-3, with D perhaps TRBD2 (6 bases). V lost 2 bases, J lost 3 bases, and 12 bases lay in between. Looked up from germline, CDR1 is MNHEY and CDR2 is SVGAGI. CDR3 length: 15 amino acids.

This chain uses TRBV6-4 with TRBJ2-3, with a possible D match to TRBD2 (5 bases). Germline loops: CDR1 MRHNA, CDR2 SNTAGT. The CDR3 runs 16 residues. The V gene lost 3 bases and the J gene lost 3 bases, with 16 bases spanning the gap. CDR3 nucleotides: TGTGCCAGCAGTGAGCTGTGGGAGAAAACTACAGATACGCAGTATTTT. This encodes CASSELWEKTTDTQYF.

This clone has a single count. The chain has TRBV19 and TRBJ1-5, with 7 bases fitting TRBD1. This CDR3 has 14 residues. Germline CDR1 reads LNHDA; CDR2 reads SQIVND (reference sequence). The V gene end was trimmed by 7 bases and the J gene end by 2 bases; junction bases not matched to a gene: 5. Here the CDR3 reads CASIEGAGNQPQHF. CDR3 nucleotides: TGTGCCAGTATTGAGGGGGCGGGCAATCAGCCCCAGCATTTT.

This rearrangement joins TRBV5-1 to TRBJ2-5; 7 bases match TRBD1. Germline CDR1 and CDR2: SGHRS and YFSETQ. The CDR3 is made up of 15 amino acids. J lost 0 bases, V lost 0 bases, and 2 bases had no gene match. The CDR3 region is CASSLEGQDQETQYF. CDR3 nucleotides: TGCGCCAGCAGCTTGGAAGGACAGGACCAAGAGACCCAGTACTTC.

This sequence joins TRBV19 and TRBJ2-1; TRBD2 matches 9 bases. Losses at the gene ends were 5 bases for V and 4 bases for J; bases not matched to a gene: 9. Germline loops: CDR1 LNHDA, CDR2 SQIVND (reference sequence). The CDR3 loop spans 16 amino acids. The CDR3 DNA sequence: TGTGCCAGTAGTCCTAGTGAGCGGGAGGTATACAATGAGCAGTTCTTC. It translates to CASSPSEREVYNEQFF.

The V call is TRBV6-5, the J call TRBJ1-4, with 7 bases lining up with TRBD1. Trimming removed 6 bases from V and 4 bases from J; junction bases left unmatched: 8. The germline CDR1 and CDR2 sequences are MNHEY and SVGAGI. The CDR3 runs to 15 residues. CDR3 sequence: CASSPGQGVNEKLFF. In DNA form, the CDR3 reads TGTGCCAGCAGCCCAGGGCAGGGGGTTAATGAAAAACTGTTTTTT.

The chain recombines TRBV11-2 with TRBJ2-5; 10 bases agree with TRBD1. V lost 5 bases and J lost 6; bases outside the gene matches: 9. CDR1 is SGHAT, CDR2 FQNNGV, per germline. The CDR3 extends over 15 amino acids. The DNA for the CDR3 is TGTGCCAGCAGCCATACTTCAGACAGGGGGCAGACCCAGTACTTC. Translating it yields CASSHTSDRGQTQYF.

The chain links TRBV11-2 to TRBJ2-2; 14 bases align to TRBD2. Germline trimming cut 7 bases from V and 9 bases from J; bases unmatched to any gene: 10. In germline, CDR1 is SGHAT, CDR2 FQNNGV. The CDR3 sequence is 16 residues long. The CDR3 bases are TGTGCCAGCACCGTGGGGACTAGCGGGAGAGGAAGGGAGCTGTTTTTT. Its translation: CASTVGTSGRGRELFF.

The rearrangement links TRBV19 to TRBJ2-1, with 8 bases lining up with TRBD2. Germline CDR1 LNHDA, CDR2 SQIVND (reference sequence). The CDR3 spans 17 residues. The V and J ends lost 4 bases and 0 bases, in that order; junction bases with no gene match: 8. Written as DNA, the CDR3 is TGTGCCAGTAGTAACATTAGCGGGACCTTCTCCTACAATGAGCAGTTCTTC. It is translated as CASSNISGTFSYNEQFF.